This T cell receptor beta chain was documented in a study of blood T cell repertoires in COVID-19 (dated by TCRdb to 2018 to 2020). In the study overall: Samples from collaborators originated in the United States, Italy and Spain and spanned both the acute and convalescent phases of COVID-19. The material from the prospective study consisted of cDNA or gDNA derived from T cells, B-cell-depleted T cells, or PBMCs. Deeply sampled blood TCRbeta repertoires from subjects exposed to, actively infected with, or recovered from COVID-19 were included in the dataset. The repertoires were released in a freely available public database intended as a resource for research on the immune response to SARS-CoV-2. Samples were obtained from the ongoing ImmuneRACE study (first 160 participants) and from some 1,200 subjects provided by 6 global collaborators. A de-identified subject ID, COVID-19 status, age in years and sex were almost always included in the sample metadata. HLA class I and class II types, where available, came from metadata supplied by the sample provider rather than from assay-based typing. General conclusions and limits of the study: Clinical and demographic metadata were provided uncurated, with the amount varying by source and participant.

Concerning this clone: Its antigen remains unidentified. No much larger clone exists at a distance of one base, and base qualities are not known.

The germline V gene encodes CDR1 SEHNR and CDR2 FQNEAQ (reference sequence). The CDR3, cysteine through phenylalanine, is 18 amino acids long. Just the 54-base CDR3 DNA is kept, in frame starting at base 1. V and J are truncated by 5 bases and 0 bases respectively, leaving an intervening sequence of 19 bases. Samples from volunteer blood donors who had recovered from COVID-19 were contributed by a second Seattle source. The collaborating institutions used their own protocols to collect whole blood in K2EDTA tubes. Collaborator samples were shipped for TCRbeta analysis as frozen whole blood, isolated PBMCs, or DNA extracted from either sample type. TCRbeta CDR3 regions were amplified from genomic DNA using the immunoSEQ Assay, a bias-controlled multiplex PCR. In the paper's pipeline: The number of nucleated cells in each sample was estimated from the amplification of reference gene primers within the assay. To quantify the absolute abundance of each unique TCRbeta CDR3 rearrangement, sequence reads were collapsed and filtered. For each sample, productive Simpson clonality was calculated as the square root of Simpson's diversity index over productive rearrangements. What TCRdb holds here is the immuneACCESS table cut down to in-frame rearrangements. Part of the clones is not present; checked against another copy, under half of the missing clones reflect an unresolved V gene, and the others are unexplained. The V and J calls and the clone size are those of that table, but D and trimming were determined from the DNA. The sample data list approximately 250,000 clones, and around 84% of these were observed just once. Over 1.2% of the sample goes to the ten largest clones.

This TCR derives from a woman aged 40 to 49 who had recovered from COVID-19. The sequence is built from TRBV7-9 and TRBJ2-2; a tentative D call is TRBD2 (6 bases match). The sample taken for sequencing was peripheral blood. Read as DNA, the sequence is TGTGCCAGCAGCAAACGCCTTGGCGCGGGGACGAACACCGGGGAGCTGTTTTTT. Translated, it reads CASSKRLGAGTNTGELFF.